The 10 T cell receptor beta chains below come from one sample, sequenced in a study of long-term antiretroviral therapy in people with HIV. Investigators performed immunoSEQ version v3.0 at survey level. TCRdb's copy holds only in-frame clones and misses some; the assay was immunoSEQ multiplex PCR. The table records fewer than 35,000 clones, about 83% of them present only once. The sequencing here drew on unsorted PBMCs, taken 2 years after starting antiretroviral therapy. These receptors were taken from a woman in her forties or fifties with HIV.

This chain links TRBV9 with TRBJ2-5, with TRBD2 as a possible D gene (6 bases). Trimming cost V 0 bases and J 2 bases, with 14 bases left between them. This CDR3 is 16 amino acids long. CDR1 is SGDLS and CDR2 is YYNGEE in the germline V gene. For the CDR3, the DNA is TGTGCCAGCAGCGTAGCGTCGGGAGTGGGTCAAGAGACCCAGTACTTC. It is translated as CASSVASGVGQETQYF.

The gene calls are TRBV5-1 and TRBJ1-1, with 7 bases that match TRBD1. The CDR3 has 15 amino acids. Germline-derived CDR1 and CDR2 are SGHRS and YFSETQ. Trimming cost V 0 bases and J 0 bases; bases outside gene matches: 2. The DNA for the CDR3 is TGCGCCAGCAGCTTGGCCAGGGGGTTGAACACTGAAGCTTTCTTT. It is translated as CASSLARGLNTEAFF.

This chain links TRBV6-1 with TRBJ2-1; weak D call: TRBD1 (6 bases). Germline V gene sequence: CDR1 MNHNS, CDR2 SASEGT. The CDR3 is made up of 13 amino acids. The germline V and J ends were trimmed by 6 bases and 8 bases, with 14 bases remaining between them. As DNA, the CDR3 is TGTGCCAGCAGGTCAGGGGCCCCGTATGAGCAGTTCTTC. Its translation: CASRSGAPYEQFF.

The chain employs TRBV5-1 and TRBJ1-1, with D possibly being TRBD1 (6 bases). CDR3 size: 14 residues. Germline values: CDR1 SGHRS, CDR2 YFSETQ. V shed 2 bases and J shed 1 base, with 9 bases lying between them. The CDR3 nucleotides read TGCGCCAGCAGCTTTGGGGGCCCGAACACTGAAGCTTTCTTT. Residues: CASSFGGPNTEAFF. The full variable domain, with the rest looked up from reference TRBV5-1 and TRBJ1-1, is KAGVTQTPRYLIKTRGQQVTLSCSPISGHRSVSWYQQTPGQGLQFLFEYFSETQRNKGNFPGRFSGRQFSNSRSEMNVSTLELGDSALYLCASSFGGPNTEAFFGQGTRLTVV.

The chain joins TRBV5-6 to TRBJ1-5, with a possible D match to TRBD1 (6 bases). Germline assignment: CDR1 SGHDT and CDR2 YYEEEE. V was clipped by 5 bases and J by 7 bases, with 13 bases between them. The CDR3 is made up of 13 amino acids. The CDR3 sequence is CASSEQGGQPQHF. The DNA of the CDR3 is TGTGCCAGCAGTGAACAGGGTGGCCAGCCCCAGCATTTT.

The chain couples TRBV30 to TRBJ2-5; tentatively, D is TRBD1 or TRBD2 (5 bases each). Germline assignment: CDR1 GTSNPN and CDR2 SVGIG (reference sequence). The germline V and J ends were trimmed by 5 bases and 1 base, with 23 bases remaining between them. The CDR3 loop spans 17 amino acids. CDR3 bases: TGTGCCTGGGGGGCACAACTTTTTCGGGGATCCCAAGAGACCCAGTACTTC. Translating it yields CAWGAQLFRGSQETQYF. The whole variable domain, remainder taken from reference TRBV30 and TRBJ2-5, is SQTIHQWPATLVQPVGSPLSLECTVEGTSNPNLYWYRQAAGRGLQLLFYSVGIGQISSEVPQNLSASRPQDRQFILSSKKLLLSDSGFYLCAWGAQLFRGSQETQYFGPGTRLLVL.

The gene calls are TRBV19 and TRBJ1-2; no firm D call. V lost 5 bases to trimming and J lost 10 bases, with 17 bases between them. The germline V gene encodes CDR1 LNHDA and CDR2 SQIVND (reference sequence). CDR3 length: 13 residues. The CDR3 DNA reads as TGTGCCAGTAGTCCCATAGGGTCTGGGGACTACACCTTC. Translated: CASSPIGSGDYTF.

This clone was observed a handful of times. The rearrangement joins TRBV19 to TRBJ2-7; D remains ambiguous. V gave up 3 bases and J gave up 1 base, with 7 bases separating them. Germline CDR1 and CDR2: LNHDA and SQIVND (reference sequence). The CDR3 is 13 residues long. The CDR3 loop reads CASSMKGSYEQYF. CDR3 bases: TGTGCCAGTAGTATGAAGGGATCCTACGAGCAGTACTTC.

The gene calls are TRBV11-3 and TRBJ2-1; 13 bases agree with TRBD2. There are 15 residues in the CDR3. V lost 1 base, J lost 7 bases, and 1 base stayed unmatched. Germline assignment: CDR1 SGHNT and CDR2 YENEEA. The CDR3 protein is CASSLGTSGGNEQFF. For the CDR3, the DNA is TGTGCCAGCAGCTTAGGGACTAGCGGGGGAAATGAGCAGTTCTTC.

The J gene is TRBJ2-2, the V gene TRBV9; no clear D gene. This CDR3 has 12 residues. Trimming left V 2 bases short and J 1 base short, with 0 bases between. Germline CDR1 and CDR2: SGDLS and YYNGEE. The CDR3 loop is CASSVNTGELFF. Here the CDR3 DNA reads TGTGCCAGCAGCGTGAACACCGGGGAGCTGTTTTTT.